This T cell receptor beta chain emerged from a study of CD8 T cells in Susac syndrome. TEMRA cells were enriched by FACS, while CD8+ and CD4+ T cells were obtained through a negative isolation that was performed magnetically. Random hexamers served to reverse transcribe about 0.5 to 1 ug RNA. TCRdb called the immunoSEQ multiplex PCR reads again in MiXCR, with one record for every CDR3 protein. The table lists 100,000 to 150,000 distinct CDR3 sequences, roughly 93% of them singletons. Sequences were obtained from CD4+ T cells from PBMCs. The origin of this receptor is a human donor with multiple sclerosis.

The CDR3, as DNA: TGTGCCTGGAAGAACAGGGGGCTAGCTAGGTACAATGAGCAGTTCTTC. This gives the protein CAWKNRGLARYNEQFF. This chain connects TRBV30 to TRBJ2-1; 9 nucleotides line up with TRBD1. The CDR3 covers 16 residues. V gave up 4 bases and J gave up 4 bases; unmatched junction bases: 11. The germline gives CDR1 GTSNPN, CDR2 SVGIG (reference sequence).